This entry features one T cell receptor beta chain sequence. What it recognizes is unknown. Here the CDR3 omits its conserved ending phenylalanine or tryptophan, so a read error is the likely source. The library came from three nested PCR rounds adapted from ARM-PCR protocols. A single record per CDR3 protein comes from TCRdb applying MiXCR to the multiplex PCR reads. In the table there are 60,000 to 85,000 distinct CDR3 sequences, 65% to 90% of which are singletons. Germline CDR1 MNHNS, CDR2 SASEGT. CDR3 length equals 13 residues. The data are from a study of tumor and adjacent non-tumor tissue in lung cancer. RNA was extracted from bulk tissue without any cell sorting. Notes on the study in general: Normal lung showed higher cumulative top 100 clone frequency than tumor.

The chain joins TRBV6-1 to TRBJ2-7, with D tentatively TRBD2 (5 bases). The source material was lung tumor tissue. This TCR was sampled from a woman between 50 and 59 years old with non-small cell lung cancer. CDR3 protein: CVSSEGRNYEQYL. The CDR3 DNA reads as TGTGTCAGCAGTGAGGGCAGAAACTACGAGCAGTACTTA.